This is a list of T cell receptor beta chains from one sample in a study of T cells in Graves' hyperthyroidism and ophthalmopathy. From the multiplex PCR reads, TCRdb called clonotypes with MiXCR, one entry per CDR3 protein. Of 650,000 to 700,000 distinct CDR3 sequences detected, roughly a sixth appear once; the ten largest clones hold 15% to 17%. The sequencing sample was made of blood. The receptors derive from a man aged 45-65 years with Graves' hyperthyroidism. The CDR3 runs from the conserved cysteine through the conserved F or W. Fields, in order: clone size, J gene, CDR3 length, V gene, D gene, CDR3 DNA, CDR3 protein. D genes are given only for firm matches. Expanded clones get a size class; other rows say once, few or many, or leave the size out.

>.|TRBJ2-2|13|TRBV29-1|TRBD1
TGCAGCGCCTACAGGGGATCGACCGGGGAGCTGTTTTTT
CSAYRGSTGELFF
>many|TRBJ1-2|15|TRBV6-1|.
TGTGCCAGCAGAAGGACTTTACCGGGCCCCTGGAGCTACACCTTC
CASRRTLPGPWSYTF
>few|TRBJ1-5|16|TRBV12-3/TRBV12-4|.
TGTGCCAGCAGAAGCTCTGCCGGGACGACGGGGCAGCCCCAGCATTTT
CASRSSAGTTGQPQHF
>.|TRBJ1-1|15|TRBV28|.
TGTGCCAGCAGTCCCCTTCGGGTTCTGAACACTGAAGCTTTCTTT
CASSPLRVLNTEAFF
>many|TRBJ2-1|13|TRBV6-2/TRBV6-3|.
TGTGCCAGCAGTTACCAGGAAGGGAATGAGCAGTTCTTC
CASSYQEGNEQFF
>many|TRBJ2-7|16|TRBV6-1|TRBD2
TGTGCCAGCAAGAGGCTAGCGGGAGGGCCTTCCTACGAGCAGTACTTC
CASKRLAGGPSYEQYF
>.|TRBJ2-7|14|TRBV19|.
TGTGCCAGTATTCTCCGGAAGGCAGAAGAAGAGCAGTACTTC
CASILRKAEEEQYF
>medium-sized|TRBJ1-2|14|TRBV28|.
TGTGCCAGCAGTTTTATTGGGGGTAGCTATGGCTACACCTTC
CASSFIGGSYGYTF
>many|TRBJ2-1|15|TRBV7-2|TRBD2
TGTGCCAGCAGTTTAATAGCGGGAGCGTACAATGAGCAGTTCTTC
CASSLIAGAYNEQFF
>.|TRBJ2-7|13|TRBV5-1|TRBD1
TGCGCCAGCAGCCCGACAGGGGGGGCCGAGCAGTACTTC
CASSPTGGAEQYF
>many|TRBJ2-5|14|TRBV14|.
TGTGCCAGCAGCCAAGGCGGATCGGTAGAGACCCAGTACTTC
CASSQGGSVETQYF
>.|TRBJ1-2|13|TRBV27|TRBD1
TGTGCCAGCAGAGAACAGGGGTACTATGGCTACACCTTC
CASREQGYYGYTF
>many|TRBJ2-6|15|TRBV28|.
TGTGCCAGCAGTTCGGGGAAGGCTGGGGCCAACGTCCTGACTTTC
CASSSGKAGANVLTF
>.|TRBJ1-1|15|TRBV7-6|TRBD1
TGTGCCAGCAGCCCGCAGGTGACAGGGGCCCCTGAAGCTTTCTTT
CASSPQVTGAPEAFF
>many|TRBJ1-1|14|TRBV2|.
TGTGCCAGCAGTGAAGAATCGGTGAACACTGAAGCTTTCTTT
CASSEESVNTEAFF
>many|TRBJ1-2|13|TRBV29-1|TRBD1
TGCAGCGTTGAACTCCGGACAGGGGTTGGCTACACCTTC
CSVELRTGVGYTF
>many|TRBJ2-7|13|TRBV7-3|TRBD2
TGTGCCAGCAGCTTCGCCGGACTAGACGAGCAGTACTTC
CASSFAGLDEQYF
>.|TRBJ2-2|15|TRBV7-9|.
TGTGCCAGCAGCCTAAGGCCCGTAGAGGTCGGGGAGCTGTTTTTT
CASSLRPVEVGELFF
>many|TRBJ2-3|15|TRBV7-9|.
TGTGCCAGCAGCTTACAGAGGACTAGCACAGATACGCAGTATTTT
CASSLQRTSTDTQYF
>.|TRBJ2-7|15|TRBV7-3|TRBD2
TGTGCCAGCAGCCTCCAAGCGGGAGGGTTGGACGAGCAGTACTTC
CASSLQAGGLDEQYF
>.|TRBJ2-2|15|TRBV29-1|TRBD2
TGCAGCGTAGGACTCGGACTAGCTTCCCCCGGGGAGCTGTTTTTT
CSVGLGLASPGELFF
>many|TRBJ2-1|16|TRBV9|TRBD1
TGTGCCAGCAGCGCCATTTCGGGACAGGGGCTGGGCGAGCAGTTCTTC
CASSAISGQGLGEQFF
>many|TRBJ1-3|15|TRBV7-8|.
TGTGCCAGCAGCTCCAGAGCAGTCGCTGGAAACACCATATATTTT
CASSSRAVAGNTIYF
>few|TRBJ1-1|14|TRBV4-3|.
TGCGCCAGCAGCCAAGATCGGGGATACACTGAAGCTTTCTTT
CASSQDRGYTEAFF
>many|TRBJ1-1|11|TRBV11-2|.
TGTGCCAGCAGCTTATCCGAGGAAGCTTTCTTT
CASSLSEEAFF
>few|TRBJ2-3|16|TRBV7-8|.
TGTGCCAGCAGCTTATTCAGGGCTGAGAACACAGATACGCAGTATTTT
CASSLFRAENTDTQYF
>few|TRBJ2-1|15|TRBV24-1|TRBD2
TGTGCCACCAGTGAGACTAGCCGCGCTTGGAATGAGCAGTTCTTC
CATSETSRAWNEQFF
>many|TRBJ1-1|15|TRBV29-1|TRBD1
TGCAGCGCACCTCCCCCGACAGGGAAGAACACTGAAGCTTTCTTT
CSAPPPTGKNTEAFF
>many|TRBJ2-7|13|TRBV7-8|TRBD1
TGTGCCACCGGGACAGGGACTACCTACGAGCAGTACTTC
CATGTGTTYEQYF
>few|TRBJ1-2|14|TRBV19|TRBD1
TGTGCCAGTAGTTCGACAGGGGCCTCCTATGGCTACACCTTC
CASSSTGASYGYTF
>few|TRBJ2-1|10|TRBV20-1|.
TGCAGTGCTAAAGGGTTTGAGCAGTTCTTC
CSAKGFEQFF
>many|TRBJ2-7|15|TRBV20-1|.
TGCAGTGCTAGAGATGGCCGGGCGCCCTCCTACGAGCAGTACTTC
CSARDGRAPSYEQYF
>many|TRBJ2-2|13|TRBV6-6|.
TGTGCCAGCAGTTACTCAGGGGTCGGGGAGCTGTTTTTT
CASSYSGVGELFF
>many|TRBJ1-1|13|TRBV11-2|.
TGTGCCAGCAGCTTAGATCTGCAGTCTGAAGCTTTCTTT
CASSLDLQSEAFF
>.|TRBJ2-1|16|TRBV5-1|TRBD2
TGCGCCAGCAGCCAGATGGGACTAGCGGAGCCAAATGAGCAGTTCTTC
CASSQMGLAEPNEQFF
>few|TRBJ2-7|15|TRBV6-2/TRBV6-3|.
TGTGCCAGCAGAAACCTGGGGGCAGGGGCAAACGAGCAGTACTTC
CASRNLGAGANEQYF
>.|TRBJ1-4|18|TRBV4-1|.
TGCGCCAGCAGCCAAGGTCGGCTGAGTTTCTCAACTAATGAAAAACTGTTTTTT
CASSQGRLSFSTNEKLFF
>many|TRBJ2-3|16|TRBV3-1|TRBD2
TGTGCCAGCAGCCACCTAGCGGGAGAGACGGCAAAAACGCAGTATTTT
CASSHLAGETAKTQYF
>many|TRBJ2-3|11|TRBV2|TRBD2
TGTGCCAGCAATTTAGCGGGAGGGCCGTATTTT
CASNLAGGPYF
>many|TRBJ2-5|18|TRBV12-3/TRBV12-4|TRBD2
TGTGCCAGCAGAAACCGTAGGGGACTAGCGGGTGGGGCAGAGACCCAGTACTTC
CASRNRRGLAGGAETQYF
>.|TRBJ2-7|14|TRBV19|.
TGTGCCAGTAGTATGGCCTCCTCTTCCTGCGAGCAGTACTTC
CASSMASSSCEQYF
>.|TRBJ2-5|12|TRBV6-2/TRBV6-3|TRBD1
TGTGCCAGCAGCGACAGGGTGGAGACCCAGTACTTC
CASSDRVETQYF
>many|TRBJ2-7|13|TRBV27|.
TGTGCCAGCAGTTCGCAGGAGCAATACGAGCAGTACTTC
CASSSQEQYEQYF
>once|TRBJ2-7|13|TRBV28|.
TGTGCCAGCAGATCGGGCAGGGTCCACGAGCAGTACTTC
CASRSGRVHEQYF
>.|TRBJ2-4|13|TRBV29-1|TRBD1
TGCAGCGTTGATGAGACAGGGTTAAACATTCAGTACTTC
CSVDETGLNIQYF
>many|TRBJ2-1|12|TRBV11-2|TRBD2
TGTGCCAGCACCCAAGGACTAGATGAGCAGTTCTTC
CASTQGLDEQFF
>.|TRBJ2-7|14|TRBV20-1|TRBD1
TGCAGTGCTAAAGCCCGGGACAGCTCCTACGAGCAGTACTTC
CSAKARDSSYEQYF
>few|TRBJ2-2|19|TRBV4-2|TRBD2
TGTGCCAGCAGCCAAGTGAAACTAGCGGGAATGGGTAACACCGGGGAGCTGTTTTTT
CASSQVKLAGMGNTGELFF
>.|TRBJ2-7|17|TRBV4-3|TRBD1
TGCGCCAGCAGCCAAGATTCTGGACAGGACTTTACCTACGAGCAGTACTTC
CASSQDSGQDFTYEQYF
>many|TRBJ2-7|15|TRBV2|TRBD2
TGTGCCAGCAGATTTGGACTAGCGGAGTTCTACGAGCAGTACTTC
CASRFGLAEFYEQYF
>.|TRBJ1-4|15|TRBV3-1|TRBD1
TGTGCCAGCAGCCCCGTTAGACAGGGGGTTGAAAAACTGTTTTTT
CASSPVRQGVEKLFF
>many|TRBJ2-7|15|TRBV6-1|TRBD2
TGTGCCAGCAGTAACCAAGCGGGACCTACCTACGAGCAGTACTTC
CASSNQAGPTYEQYF
>many|TRBJ1-4|14|TRBV2|.
TGTGCCAGCAGTGGCCGGGGGAATAATGAAAAACTGTTTTTT
CASSGRGNNEKLFF
>many|TRBJ2-1|16|TRBV28|TRBD2
TGTGCCAGCAGCCGATCAGGCGGGGGGTCCTACAATGAGCAGTTCTTC
CASSRSGGGSYNEQFF
>many|TRBJ2-3|14|TRBV9|TRBD1
TGTGCCAGTACCGGGACAGGGGGCACAGATACGCAGTATTTT
CASTGTGGTDTQYF
>.|TRBJ1-5|15|TRBV20-1|TRBD1
TGCAGTGCTGGGGACAGGGGGCGTATTGGGCAGCCCCAGCATTTT
CSAGDRGRIGQPQHF
>many|TRBJ2-7|14|TRBV12-3/TRBV12-4|TRBD1
TGTGCCAGCAGTTTAGTAGGGGGCCGCGACGAGCAGTACTTC
CASSLVGGRDEQYF
>.|TRBJ1-5|15|TRBV20-1|.
TGCAGTGTTAGGCGCGGGACAAGCGCGAATCAGCCCCAGCATTTT
CSVRRGTSANQPQHF